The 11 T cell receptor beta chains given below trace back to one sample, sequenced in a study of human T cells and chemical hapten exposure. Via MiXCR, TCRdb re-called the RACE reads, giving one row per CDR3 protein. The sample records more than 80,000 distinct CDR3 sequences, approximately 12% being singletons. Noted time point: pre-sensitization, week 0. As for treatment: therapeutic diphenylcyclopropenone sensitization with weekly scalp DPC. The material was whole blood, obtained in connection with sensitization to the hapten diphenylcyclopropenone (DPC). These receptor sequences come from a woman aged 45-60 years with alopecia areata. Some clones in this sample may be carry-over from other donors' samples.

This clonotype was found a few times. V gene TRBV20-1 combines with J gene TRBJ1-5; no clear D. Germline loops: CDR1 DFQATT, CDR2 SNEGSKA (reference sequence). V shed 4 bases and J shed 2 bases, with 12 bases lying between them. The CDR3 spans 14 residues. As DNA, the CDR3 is TGCAGTGCTACAAGGCCGCAGCGCAATCAGCCCCAGCATTTT. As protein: CSATRPQRNQPQHF.

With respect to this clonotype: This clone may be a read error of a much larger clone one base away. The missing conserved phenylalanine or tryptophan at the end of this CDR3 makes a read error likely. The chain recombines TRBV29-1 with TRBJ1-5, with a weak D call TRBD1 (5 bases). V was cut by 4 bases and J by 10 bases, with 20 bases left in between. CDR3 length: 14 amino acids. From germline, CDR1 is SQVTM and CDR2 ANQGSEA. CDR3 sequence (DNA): TGCAGCGTTGCCCGGGACGGAGGGCAAGTCCCCCAGCATTAT. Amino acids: CSVARDGGQVPQHY.

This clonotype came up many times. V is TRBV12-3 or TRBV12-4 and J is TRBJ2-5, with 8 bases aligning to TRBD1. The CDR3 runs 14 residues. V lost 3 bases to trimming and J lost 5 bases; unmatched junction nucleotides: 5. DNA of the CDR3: TGTGCCAGCAGTTTTGGACAGGGTAGCGAGACCCAGTACTTC. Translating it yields CASSFGQGSETQYF.

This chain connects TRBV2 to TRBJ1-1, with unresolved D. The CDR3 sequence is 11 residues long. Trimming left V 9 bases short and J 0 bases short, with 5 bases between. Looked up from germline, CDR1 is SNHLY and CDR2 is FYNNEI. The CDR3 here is CASKLNTEAFF. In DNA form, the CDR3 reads TGTGCCAGTAAATTGAACACTGAAGCTTTCTTT.

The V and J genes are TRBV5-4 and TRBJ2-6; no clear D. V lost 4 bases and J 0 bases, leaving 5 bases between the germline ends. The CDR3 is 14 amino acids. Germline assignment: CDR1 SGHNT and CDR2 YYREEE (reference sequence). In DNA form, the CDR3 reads TGTGCCAGCAGCATGTACTCTGGGGCCAACGTCCTGACTTTC. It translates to CASSMYSGANVLTF.

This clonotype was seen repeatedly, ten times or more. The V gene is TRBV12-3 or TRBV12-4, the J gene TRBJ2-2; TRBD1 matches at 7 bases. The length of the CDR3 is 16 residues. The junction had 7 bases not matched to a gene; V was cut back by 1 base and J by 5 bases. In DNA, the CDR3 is TGTGCCAGCAGTTTAGAGTCCAGGGGGTTGACCGGGGAGCTGTTTTTT. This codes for CASSLESRGLTGELFF.

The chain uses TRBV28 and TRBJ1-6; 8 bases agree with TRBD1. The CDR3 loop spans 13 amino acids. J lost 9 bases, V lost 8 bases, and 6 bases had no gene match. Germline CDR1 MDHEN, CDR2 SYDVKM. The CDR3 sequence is CASGTGGGSPLHF. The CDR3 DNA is TGTGCCAGCGGGACAGGCGGGGGTTCACCCCTCCACTTT.

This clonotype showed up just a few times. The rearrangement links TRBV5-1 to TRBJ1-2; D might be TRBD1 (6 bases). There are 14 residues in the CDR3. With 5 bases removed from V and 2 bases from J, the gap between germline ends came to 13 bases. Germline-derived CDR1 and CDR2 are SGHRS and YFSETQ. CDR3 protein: CASSVGQRNYGYTF. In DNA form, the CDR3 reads TGCGCCAGCAGTGTTGGACAGAGAAACTATGGCTACACCTTC. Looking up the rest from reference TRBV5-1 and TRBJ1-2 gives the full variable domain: KAGVTQTPRYLIKTRGQQVTLSCSPISGHRSVSWYQQTPGQGLQFLFEYFSETQRNKGNFPGRFSGRQFSNSRSEMNVSTLELGDSALYLCASSVGQRNYGYTFGSGTRLTVV.

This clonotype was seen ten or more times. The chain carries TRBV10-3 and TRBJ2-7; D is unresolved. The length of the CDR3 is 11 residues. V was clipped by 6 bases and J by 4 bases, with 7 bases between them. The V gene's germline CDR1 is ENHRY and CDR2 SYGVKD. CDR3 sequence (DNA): TGTGCCATCAGGTCCTTTTACGAGCAGTACTTC. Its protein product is CAIRSFYEQYF.

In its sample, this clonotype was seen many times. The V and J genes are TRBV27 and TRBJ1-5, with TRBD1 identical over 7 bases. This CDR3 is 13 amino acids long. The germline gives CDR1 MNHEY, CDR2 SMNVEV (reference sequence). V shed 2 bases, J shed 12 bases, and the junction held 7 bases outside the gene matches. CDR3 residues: CASSLRTGSIQHF. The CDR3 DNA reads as TGTGCCAGCAGTTTACGGACAGGTAGTATCCAGCATTTT.

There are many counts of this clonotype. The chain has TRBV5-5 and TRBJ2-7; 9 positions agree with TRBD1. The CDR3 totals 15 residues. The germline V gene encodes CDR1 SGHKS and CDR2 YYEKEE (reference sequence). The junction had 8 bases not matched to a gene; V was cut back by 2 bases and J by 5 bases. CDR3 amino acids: CASSFRDREADEQYF. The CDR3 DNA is TGTGCCAGCAGCTTCCGGGACAGGGAGGCCGACGAGCAGTACTTC.